This note documents a single T cell receptor (beta chain) sequence. Its antigen remains unknown. The data derive from a study of T cells expressing NK-cell markers. General study findings and limits: Dominant NKG2C+ clonotypes were found to form about 1.0-7.5% of CD8+ T cells in 5 or 6 donors.

The CDR3 contains 22 residues. Per germline, CDR1 SGHRS and CDR2 YFSETQ. With the 5' RACE reads reprocessed, TCRdb shows one record per CDR3 protein and no DNA. The sample spans over 350,000 distinct CDR3 sequences; the ten largest clones claim about 10%. This TCR was sampled from a woman aged 50 to 65 in good health. V is TRBV5-1 and J is TRBJ2-1; TCRdb reports TRBD1, a call that lacks DNA to check it against. Sequences were obtained from blood T cells: a sorted CD56 or NKG2C T cell subset, CD4+ or CD8+ T cells, or bulk PBMC T cells (not recorded which). CDR3 region: CASSLSELKGTGGPSSYNEQFF.